One and the same sample provided the 9 T cell receptor beta chains below, sequenced in a study of shared clonotypes between healthy human individuals. Clones were read by immunoSEQ multiplex PCR, and TCRdb kept only the in-frame ones, dropping some. The repertoire holds about 2.3 million clones, with about 92% as singletons. The specimen sequenced was naive CD4+ T cells from PBMCs. Documented subset: CD45RA+ positively selected. Receptors originate from a man aged 18 to 30 in good health. Some clones in this sample may be carry-over from other donors' samples.

The CDR3: CASTQPGSDTEAFF. The DNA of the CDR3 is TGTGCCAGTACCCAGCCAGGGTCGGACACTGAAGCTTTCTTT. This chain links TRBV19 with TRBJ1-1; the D gene is possibly TRBD1 (5 bases). CDR1 is LNHDA and CDR2 is SQIVND in the germline V gene (reference sequence). The ends were cut back, 7 bases at V and 3 bases at J, with 15 bases in the middle. The CDR3 is 14 amino acids.

The sample holds a few counts of this clone. The CDR3, as DNA: TGTGCCAGCGGGTTAAGGTCTGTTCGCACTGAAGCTTTCTTT. Its protein is CASGLRSVRTEAFF. The chain couples TRBV28 to TRBJ1-1, with D uncertain. CDR3 length equals 14 residues. Germline values: CDR1 MDHEN, CDR2 SYDVKM. V was pared by 8 bases and J by 4 bases, with 17 bases between.

V and J are TRBV2 and TRBJ2-3; D is perhaps TRBD2 (6 bases). The CDR3 runs to 14 residues. Trimming shortened V by 7 bases and J by 9 bases, and 20 bases separated the two germline ends. In germline, CDR1 is SNHLY, CDR2 FYNNEI. The CDR3 spells CASIYQATGETQYF. In DNA form, the CDR3 reads TGTGCCAGCATCTATCAGGCGACGGGAGAGACGCAGTATTTT.

The CDR3 loop reads CASGGTGWTGELFF. As DNA, the CDR3 is TGTGCCAGCGGAGGGACAGGATGGACCGGGGAGCTGTTTTTT. The chain links TRBV27 to TRBJ2-2; 8 positions match TRBD1. Germline CDR1 MNHEY, CDR2 SMNVEV (reference sequence). The CDR3 has 14 amino acids. V was clipped by 8 bases and J by 5 bases; unmatched bases: 7.

The chain recombines TRBV6-6 with TRBJ2-2, with TRBD1 identical over 8 bases. Germline V gene data show CDR1 as MNHNY and CDR2 as SVGAGI (reference sequence). The CDR3 has 15 amino acids. V dropped 5 bases and J dropped 1; count of bases not matched to a gene: 3. The CDR3: CASSADRGNTGELFF. The CDR3, as DNA: TGTGCCAGCAGTGCCGACAGGGGGAACACCGGGGAGCTGTTTTTT.

The chain recombines TRBV5-1 with TRBJ1-3; TRBD1 matches at 10 bases. The CDR3 covers 16 residues. Germline CDR1 reads SGHRS; CDR2 reads YFSETQ. The trim removed 0 bases at V and 8 bases at J, leaving 8 bases unmatched. As DNA, the CDR3 is TGCGCCAGCAGCTTGGCCCCGACAGGGGGCGTAGACACCATATATTTT. Amino acid sequence: CASSLAPTGGVDTIYF.

This rearrangement joins TRBV5-4 to TRBJ1-1; no reliable D call. Looked up from germline, CDR1 is SGHNT and CDR2 is YYREEE (reference sequence). V lost 2 bases, J lost 3 bases, and 14 bases lay in between. This CDR3 has 15 amino acids. The CDR3 here is CASSFSGSLHTEAFF. In DNA, the CDR3 is TGTGCCAGCAGCTTCAGTGGCAGCCTCCACACTGAAGCTTTCTTT.

This clone appeared a few times. The chain links TRBV29-1 to TRBJ1-4; D gene uncertain. Looked up from germline, CDR1 is SQVTM and CDR2 is ANQGSEA. The CDR3 loop spans 11 amino acids. V dropped 0 bases and J dropped 6 bases, with 2 bases sitting between them. CDR3 protein: CSVEEDEKLFF. The CDR3 nucleotides are TGCAGCGTTGAAGAGGATGAAAAACTGTTTTTT.

The chain is built from TRBV14 and TRBJ2-1, with 11 nucleotides matching TRBD2. Germline lookup yields CDR1 SGHDN and CDR2 FVKESK. V lost 4 bases to trimming and J lost 7 bases; unmatched junction nucleotides: 9. The length of the CDR3 is 16 residues. Written as DNA, the CDR3 is TGTGCCAGCAGCCCCATAACTAGCGGGAGTCGGAATGAGCAGTTCTTC. Protein: CASSPITSGSRNEQFF.